This T cell receptor (beta chain) emerged from a study of T cell responses to AZD1222 COVID-19 vaccine. Study overall: Second-dose recipients at about 4 or about 12 weeks were treated as one pooled group.

Data came from immunoSEQ multiplex PCR; TCRdb stores just in-frame clones and leaves some out. The sample has tens of thousands of clones; about 88% are singletons. Between the trimmed V and J ends, which lost 3 bases and 1 base, there was a span of 13 bases. CDR3 length equals 16 residues. In germline, CDR1 is KGHSH, CDR2 LQKENI. Study observations and caveats: Per reports, nearly half of all spike-specific TCRs target regions that are unmutated in variants. Vaccine-associated CD4 TCRs ranged over spike, dominating at 160-218 and 743-854. Donors, mostly white British, included more females; clonal diversity was possibly underestimated.

A note on this clone: Its matching antigen is unknown.

V gene TRBV18 combines with J gene TRBJ1-3; D gene unclear. The material sequenced was peripheral blood, taken on day 0 of AZD1222 vaccination. This receptor was obtained from an adult in good health. DNA for the CDR3: TGTGCCAGCTCACCCGGGGTAGGGAGATCTGGAAACACCATATATTTT. Translated: CASSPGVGRSGNTIYF.